These T cell receptor beta chains were read from a single sample in a study of shared clonotypes between healthy human individuals. Generated by immunoSEQ multiplex PCR, the TCRdb table keeps only in-frame clones and is missing some. The sample consists of around 940,000 clones, 60% to 85% of them appearing once. Sequenced: memory CD4+ T cells sorted from blood. The receptors were gathered from a man between 18 and 35 years old in good health. Both conserved end residues are part of each CDR3. The D gene is left open where the match is weak. Clone sizes are given selectively: once, few, many, or a class where the clone is expanded.

V,J,size,D,DNA,CDR3
TRBV5-8,TRBJ2-5,-,TRBD1,TGTGCCAGCAGCTTGGCCTTTCTTACAGGGGAACAAGAGACCCAGTACTTC,CASSLAFLTGEQETQYF
TRBV5-4,TRBJ2-3,-,TRBD1,TGTGCCAGCAGCGCCCTTGAAGGGACAGGGATCACAGATACGCAGTATTTT,CASSALEGTGITDTQYF
TRBV19,TRBJ2-3,-,TRBD2,TGTGCCAGTAGTGGGACCGGGACTAGCGCAGATACGCAGTATTTT,CASSGTGTSADTQYF
TRBV10-3,TRBJ2-3,-,-,TGTGCCATCAGTGAGTTGCTCAAGAGCGGCACAGATACGCAGTATTTT,CAISELLKSGTDTQYF
TRBV6-1,TRBJ2-1,-,TRBD1,TGTGCCAGCAGCCCGACAGGGCCCTACAATGAGCAGTTCTTC,CASSPTGPYNEQFF
TRBV7-2,TRBJ2-5,-,-,TGTGCCAGCAGCTTAGAGTCAGGGCGTGAGACCCAGTACTTC,CASSLESGRETQYF
TRBV5-4,TRBJ2-7,-,-,TGTGCCAGCAGCTATCAGGGGTCCTACGAGCAGTACTTC,CASSYQGSYEQYF
TRBV29-1,TRBJ2-7,-,TRBD2,TGCAGCGTCGCAACTAGCGGGAGAGGCTACGAGCAGTACTTC,CSVATSGRGYEQYF
TRBV27,TRBJ1-1,-,-,TGTGCCAGCAGTTTATACGGGGGGGAGAGCACTGAAGCTTTCTTT,CASSLYGGESTEAFF
TRBV11-1,TRBJ1-1,few,-,TGTGCCAGCAGCCGGTCCCCGGGCCGTTACATGAACACTGAAGCTTTCTTT,CASSRSPGRYMNTEAFF
TRBV7-2,TRBJ2-7,once,-,TGTGCCAGCAGCTTAATGGGAAGCTCCTACGAGCAGTACTTC,CASSLMGSSYEQYF
TRBV30,TRBJ1-3,-,-,TGTGCCTGGAGTGCGGGGGCCAACTCTGGAAACACCATATATTTT,CAWSAGANSGNTIYF
TRBV19,TRBJ1-4,-,TRBD1,TGTGCCAGCAATGGACAGGGGGCTTGGAGTGAAAAACTGTTTTTT,CASNGQGAWSEKLFF
TRBV6-1,TRBJ1-2,-,-,TGTGCCAGCAGTGAAGCCGAGCGGGGGCGTGGGTATGGCTACACCTTC,CASSEAERGRGYGYTF
TRBV15,TRBJ1-5,-,-,TGTGCCACCAGCAGAGGGGACGGGTTGGGTCAGCCCCAGCATTTT,CATSRGDGLGQPQHF
TRBV5-4,TRBJ1-6,-,TRBD1,TGTGCCAGCAGTTCCCGACAGGGTAATTCACCCCTCCACTTT,CASSSRQGNSPLHF
TRBV5-4,TRBJ2-3,-,TRBD2,TGTGCCAGCAGCTCCCCCTTGGGGAGTAGCGGGAGCAGGAATACAGATACGCAGTATTTT,CASSSPLGSSGSRNTDTQYF
TRBV28,TRBJ2-5,-,-,TGTGCCAGCAGTTTAGTCACGGGGGCTCAAGGAGAGACCCAGTACTTC,CASSLVTGAQGETQYF
TRBV30,TRBJ1-3,once,-,TGTGCCTGGAGCGGAGACAGCATCTCTGGAAACACCATATATTTT,CAWSGDSISGNTIYF
TRBV10-3,TRBJ2-2,few,-,TGTGCCATCACCCCGGGAGACTTGAACACCGGGGAGCTGTTTTTT,CAITPGDLNTGELFF
TRBV20-1,TRBJ2-3,many,-,TGCAGTGCCTACACAGATACGCAGTATTTT,CSAYTDTQYF
TRBV5-1,TRBJ1-4,-,TRBD1,TGCGCCAGCAGCTTGGCAGGGACAGCTAATGAAAAACTGTTTTTT,CASSLAGTANEKLFF
TRBV6-5,TRBJ1-6,-,-,TGTGCCAGCAGTTACCACGGGGGCCGTTCACCCCTCCACTTT,CASSYHGGRSPLHF
TRBV7-2,TRBJ1-2,-,-,TGTGCCAGCAGACTGGAAGTGAACTATGGCTACACCTTC,CASRLEVNYGYTF
TRBV7-9,TRBJ1-6,-,-,TGTGCCAGCAGCTTTGGGCAATTAAATTCACCCCTCCACTTT,CASSFGQLNSPLHF
TRBV5-5,TRBJ2-6,-,-,TGTGCCAGCATCCCAGACTTCTCTGGGGCCAACGTCCTGACTTTC,CASIPDFSGANVLTF
TRBV5-6,TRBJ1-6,-,-,TGTGCCAGCAGCTTGGCCGGGCAGGCACTTTATTCACCCCTCCACTTT,CASSLAGQALYSPLHF
TRBV5-4,TRBJ1-4,-,TRBD1,TGTGCCAGCAGCAACCCCTCAGGGGGAGCTAATGAAAAACTGTTTTTT,CASSNPSGGANEKLFF
TRBV15,TRBJ1-3,-,-,TGTGCCACCAGCCTGATGCTAGGGTCTGGAAACACCATATATTTT,CATSLMLGSGNTIYF
TRBV5-1,TRBJ1-4,-,TRBD1,TGCGCCAGCAGCATAAGGACAGGGAATGAAAAACTGTTTTTT,CASSIRTGNEKLFF
TRBV27,TRBJ2-6,-,TRBD1,TGTGCCAGCAGTTTCCGGACAGGGGGAGAGTCCGGGGCCAACGTCCTGACTTTC,CASSFRTGGESGANVLTF
TRBV19,TRBJ1-5,-,TRBD1,TGTGCCAGTAGTATCCCTCCGGGACAGGGAGGAAATCAGCCCCAGCATTTT,CASSIPPGQGGNQPQHF
TRBV11-2,TRBJ2-3,-,TRBD2,TGTGCCAGCAGCTTGGGGACTAGCGGGGGGGCCGGAGATACGCAGTATTTT,CASSLGTSGGAGDTQYF
TRBV5-1,TRBJ1-2,-,-,TGCGCCAGCAGCTTGGGACAGACCATCTATGGCTACACCTTC,CASSLGQTIYGYTF
TRBV10-3,TRBJ2-5,once,-,TGTGCCATCAGTGAGTCTACTCCAGAGACCCAGTACTTC,CAISESTPETQYF
TRBV9,TRBJ2-7,-,-,TGTGCCAGCAGCGTAGCCACTCTACCCTTTCACGAGCAGTACTTC,CASSVATLPFHEQYF
TRBV5-4,TRBJ1-6,-,TRBD1,TGTGCCAGCATGCAGGTGGGACAGGGAGCCCCCCTCCACTTT,CASMQVGQGAPLHF
TRBV28,TRBJ2-1,-,-,TGTGCCAGCGGGGTTTGGGGGAATGAGCAGTTCTTC,CASGVWGNEQFF
TRBV4-3,TRBJ1-4,-,-,TGCGCCAGCAGCCGAGCCCCTTTGACACAGCAAGGCGAAAAACTGTTTTTT,CASSRAPLTQQGEKLFF
TRBV7-2,TRBJ1-2,-,-,TGTGCCAGCAGCCCCGAGGCGGGCTATGGCTACACCTTC,CASSPEAGYGYTF
TRBV27,TRBJ1-6,-,TRBD1,TGTGCCAGCAGTGAACAGGGGACGGGACCCCTCCACTTT,CASSEQGTGPLHF